This TCR beta chain was identified during a study of cytomegalovirus exposure and HLA in healthy donors. As for the study in general: Findings of an earlier analysis included 90 million to 120 million unique TCR beta sequences from roughly 190 million T cells. A preliminary data release comprised roughly 85 million unique TCRs obtained from HLA-typed donors. Study-wide results and caveats: There were under 200 TCR beta chains listed as cytomegalovirus-associated.

This CDR3 is 14 amino acids long. The germline V gene has CDR1 SGHTS and CDR2 YDEGEE. Trimming took 3 bases from V and 1 from J; bases not matched to a gene: 3. To note about this clone: Its cognate antigen is unknown.

Amplification used 60 Vbeta primers and 13 Jbeta primers. Assay: immunoSEQ multiplex PCR; the TCRdb copy retains only in-frame clones and omits some. This table has some 150,000 clones, 70% to 80% appearing once. This clonotype originated in a man between 40 and 49 years old in good health and CMV-seronegative. The rearrangement uses TRBV5-8 and TRBJ2-7, with 8 bases fitting TRBD1. Sequencing was carried out using PBMCs. This chain's CDR3 is CASSWGQVSYEQYF. The CDR3 DNA reads TGTGCCAGCAGCTGGGGACAGGTTTCCTACGAGCAGTACTTC.